Sequencing of this T cell receptor (beta chain) was carried out in a study of technical replicates of blood from a few donors. Generated by immunoSEQ multiplex PCR, the TCRdb table keeps only in-frame clones and is missing some. The table includes about 56,000 clones, roughly 92% detected once. Germline loops: CDR1 LGHNA, CDR2 YSLEER. Losses at the gene ends were 1 base for V and 0 bases for J; bases not matched to a gene: 9. The CDR3 is 17 residues long. The sequenced sample consisted of PBMCs. The sequence came from a human donor in good health. Some clones in this sample may be carry-over from other donors' samples. The rearrangement joins TRBV4-3 to TRBJ2-7, with 7 positions matching TRBD1. The CDR3 spells CASSQAWTGGSSYEQYF. The CDR3 coding sequence is TGCGCCAGCAGCCAAGCTTGGACAGGTGGAAGCTCCTACGAGCAGTACTTC.